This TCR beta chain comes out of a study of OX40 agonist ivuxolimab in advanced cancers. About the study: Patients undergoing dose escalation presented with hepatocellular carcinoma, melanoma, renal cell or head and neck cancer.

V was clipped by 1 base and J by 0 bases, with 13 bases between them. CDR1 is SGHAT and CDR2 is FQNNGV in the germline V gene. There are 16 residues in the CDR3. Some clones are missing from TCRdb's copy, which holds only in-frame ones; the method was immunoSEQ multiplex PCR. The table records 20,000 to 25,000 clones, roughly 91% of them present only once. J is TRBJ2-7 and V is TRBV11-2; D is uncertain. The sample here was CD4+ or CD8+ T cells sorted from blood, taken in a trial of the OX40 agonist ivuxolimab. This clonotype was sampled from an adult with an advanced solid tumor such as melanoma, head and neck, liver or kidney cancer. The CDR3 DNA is TGTGCCAGCAGCTTAGGTTCCGCATTCCCCTCCTACGAGCAGTACTTC. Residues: CASSLGSAFPSYEQYF.